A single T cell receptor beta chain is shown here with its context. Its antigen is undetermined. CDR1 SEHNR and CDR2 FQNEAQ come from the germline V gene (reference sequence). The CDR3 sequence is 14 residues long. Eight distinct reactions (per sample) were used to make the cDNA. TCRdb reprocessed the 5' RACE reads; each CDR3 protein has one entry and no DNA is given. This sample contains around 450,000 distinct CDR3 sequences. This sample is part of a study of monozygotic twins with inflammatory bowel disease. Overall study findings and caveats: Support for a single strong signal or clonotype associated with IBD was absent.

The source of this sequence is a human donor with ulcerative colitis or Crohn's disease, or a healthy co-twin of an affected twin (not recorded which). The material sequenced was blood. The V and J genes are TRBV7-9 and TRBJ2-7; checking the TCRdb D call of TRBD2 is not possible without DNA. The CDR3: CASSQTIAGGEQYF.